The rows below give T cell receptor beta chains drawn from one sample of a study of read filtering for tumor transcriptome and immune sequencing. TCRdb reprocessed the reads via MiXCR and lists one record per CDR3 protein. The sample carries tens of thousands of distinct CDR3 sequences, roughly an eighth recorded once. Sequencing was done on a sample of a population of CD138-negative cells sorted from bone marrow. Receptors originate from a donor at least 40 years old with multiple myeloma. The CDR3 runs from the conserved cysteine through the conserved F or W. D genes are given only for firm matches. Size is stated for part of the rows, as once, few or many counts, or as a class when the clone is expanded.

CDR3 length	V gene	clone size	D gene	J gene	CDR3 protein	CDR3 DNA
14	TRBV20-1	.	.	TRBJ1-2	CSARDREAIYGYTF	TGCAGTGCTAGAGATCGGGAGGCGATCTATGGCTACACCTTC
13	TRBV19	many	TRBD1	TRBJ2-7	CASSIGQGYEQYF	TGTGCCAGTAGCATCGGACAGGGCTACGAGCAGTACTTC
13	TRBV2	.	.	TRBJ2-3	CASSTGDTDTQYF	TGTGCCAGCAGTACCGGGGACACAGATACGCAGTATTTT
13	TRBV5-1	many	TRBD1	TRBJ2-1	CASSNRQGHEQFF	TGCGCCAGCAGCAACCGACAGGGCCATGAGCAGTTCTTC
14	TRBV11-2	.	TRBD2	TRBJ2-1	CASSPSYSGGEQFF	TGTGCCAGCAGCCCAAGCTATAGCGGGGGAGAGCAGTTCTTC
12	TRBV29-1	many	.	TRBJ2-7	CSVADYTYEQYF	TGCAGCGTTGCAGACTACACCTACGAGCAGTACTTC
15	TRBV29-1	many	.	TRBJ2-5	CSVDDRGLPQETQYF	TGCAGCGTTGATGACAGGGGACTACCCCAAGAGACCCAGTACTTC
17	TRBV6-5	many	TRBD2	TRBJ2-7	CASSYLSGETSGYEQYF	TGTGCCAGCAGTTACTTGTCCGGGGAAACTAGCGGCTACGAGCAGTACTTC
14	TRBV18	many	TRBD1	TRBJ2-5	CASSPDRFQETQYF	TGTGCCAGCTCACCGGACAGGTTCCAAGAGACCCAGTACTTC
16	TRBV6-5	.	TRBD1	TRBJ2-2	CASSYSGRGRTGELFF	TGTGCCAGCAGTTACTCGGGCAGGGGGCGCACCGGGGAGCTGTTTTTT
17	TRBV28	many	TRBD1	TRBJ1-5	CASSLGTGGQLNQPQHF	TGTGCCAGCAGTTTAGGGACAGGGGGCCAGCTAAATCAGCCCCAGCATTTT
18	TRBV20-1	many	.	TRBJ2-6	CSASATGRSLSGANVLTF	TGCAGTGCTAGTGCGACGGGACGCAGCCTCTCTGGGGCCAACGTCCTGACTTTC
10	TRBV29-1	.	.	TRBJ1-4	CSVRVEKLFF	TGCAGCGTTCGGGTGGAAAAACTGTTTTTT
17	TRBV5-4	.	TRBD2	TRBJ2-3	CASSSGPSGSSTDTQYF	TGTGCCAGCAGCTCAGGCCCTAGCGGGAGCAGCACAGATACGCAGTATTTT
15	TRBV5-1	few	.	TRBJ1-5	CASSLAGHGNQPQHF	TGCGCCAGCAGCTTGGCAGGACACGGCAATCAGCCCCAGCATTTT
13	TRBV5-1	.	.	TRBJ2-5	CASSFQDQETQYF	TGCGCCAGCAGCTTCCAGGACCAAGAGACCCAGTACTTC
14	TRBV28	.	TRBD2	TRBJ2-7	CASSPLAGSYEQYF	TGTGCCAGCAGCCCACTAGCGGGCTCCTACGAGCAGTACTTC
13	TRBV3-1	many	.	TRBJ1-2	CASSQQELYGYTF	TGTGCCAGCAGCCAACAGGAGCTCTATGGCTACACCTTC
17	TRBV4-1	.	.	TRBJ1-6	CASSQVDMGFGGSPLHF	TGCGCCAGCAGCCAAGTAGACATGGGTTTTGGGGGGTCACCCCTCCACTTT
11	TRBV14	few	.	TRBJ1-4	CASSSSEKLFF	TGTGCCAGCAGCTCCAGTGAAAAACTGTTTTTT
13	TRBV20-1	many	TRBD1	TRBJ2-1	CSARWTGNNEQFF	TGCAGTGCTAGATGGACAGGGAACAATGAGCAGTTCTTC
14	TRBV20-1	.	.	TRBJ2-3	CSARVGAGTDTQYF	TGCAGTGCTAGAGTCGGGGCTGGCACAGATACGCAGTATTTT
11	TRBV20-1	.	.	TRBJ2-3	CSARDGDTQYF	TGCAGTGCTAGAGACGGAGATACGCAGTATTTT
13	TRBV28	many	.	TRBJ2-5	CASSITTQETQYF	TGTGCCAGCAGTATCACAACCCAAGAGACCCAGTACTTC
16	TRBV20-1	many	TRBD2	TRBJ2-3	CSAINPLAGLWDTQYF	TGCAGTGCCATAAACCCACTAGCGGGACTCTGGGATACGCAGTATTTT
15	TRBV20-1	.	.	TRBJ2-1	CSATDPGRKGNEQFF	TGCAGTGCTACAGATCCGGGTCGGAAGGGAAATGAGCAGTTCTTC
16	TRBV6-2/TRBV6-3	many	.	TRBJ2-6	CASSFTATSGANVLTF	TGTGCCAGCAGTTTTACAGCTACCTCTGGGGCCAACGTCCTGACTTTC
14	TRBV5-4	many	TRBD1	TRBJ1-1	CASSRQGTNTEAFF	TGTGCCAGCAGCCGACAGGGCACGAACACTGAAGCTTTCTTT
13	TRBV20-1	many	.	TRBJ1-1	CSAPGVGRAEAFF	TGCAGTGCCCCCGGAGTTGGCCGAGCTGAAGCTTTCTTT
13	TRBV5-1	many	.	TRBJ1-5	CASSPAENQPQHF	TGCGCCAGCAGCCCCGCCGAGAATCAGCCCCAGCATTTT
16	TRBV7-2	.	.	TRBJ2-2	CASSLSGGGSAGELFF	TGTGCCAGCAGCTTATCCGGGGGCGGGAGTGCCGGGGAGCTGTTTTTT
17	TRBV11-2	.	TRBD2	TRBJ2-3	CASSPGRTSGSTDTQYF	TGTGCCAGCAGCCCAGGGCGGACTAGCGGAAGTACAGATACGCAGTATTTT
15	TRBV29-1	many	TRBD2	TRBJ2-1	CSVVGHPLAGNEQFF	TGCAGCGTTGTGGGTCACCCACTAGCGGGTAATGAGCAGTTCTTC
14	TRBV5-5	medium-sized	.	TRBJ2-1	CASSLFQGMREQFF	TGTGCCAGCAGCTTGTTCCAGGGGATGCGTGAGCAGTTCTTC
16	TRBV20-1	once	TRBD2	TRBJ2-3	CSARGLTSPPTDTQYF	TGCAGTGCTAGAGGGCTGACTAGCCCGCCCACAGATACGCAGTATTTT
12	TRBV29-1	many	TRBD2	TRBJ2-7	CSAIAGTYEQYF	TGCAGCGCAATAGCGGGAACCTACGAGCAGTACTTC